The T cell receptor (beta chain) under discussion was sequenced for a study of control samples from healthy donors and cancer patients. Assay used: immunoSEQ multiplex PCR; TCRdb lists only in-frame clones, some missing. The data show 150,000 to 200,000 clones, with 70% to 90% seen just once and 4% to 6% held by the top ten. Sequences were obtained from blood. This clonotype was sampled from a woman aged 30 to 39 in good health.

In DNA form, the CDR3 reads TGTGCCAGCAGACTAATCCTCTCTGGGGCCAACGTCCTGACTTTC. This translates into CASRLILSGANVLTF. This chain uses TRBV6-5 with TRBJ2-6; D gene ambiguous. Looked up from germline, CDR1 is MNHEY and CDR2 is SVGAGI. This CDR3 has 15 residues. V was trimmed by 6 bases and J by 0 bases, leaving 9 bases between them.